The rows below give T cell receptor beta chains drawn from one sample of a study of cytomegalovirus exposure and HLA in healthy donors. Only in-frame clones appear in the TCRdb table, and some are missing; sequencing was by immunoSEQ multiplex PCR. The sample contains 70,000 to 100,000 clones, about 80% of which appear only once. The specimen was PBMCs. The receptors were sampled from a woman aged 50 to 60 in good health and CMV-seropositive. Each CDR3 is given with its conserved first and last residue. The order of the fields is J gene, clone size, D gene, V gene, CDR3 protein, CDR3 DNA. D genes are given only for firm matches. Not every row has a clone size; where given, it reads once, few, many or a size class.

TRBJ1-1,.,.,TRBV6-5,CASSSPVDSRGTEAFF,TGTGCCAGCAGTTCCCCGGTGGACAGTCGGGGCACTGAAGCTTTCTTT
TRBJ2-5,.,.,TRBV5-4,CASSSHSQETQYF,TGTGCCAGCAGCAGCCATAGCCAAGAGACCCAGTACTTC
TRBJ1-3,.,TRBD1,TRBV19,CASSQDRASGNTIYF,TGTGCCAGTAGCCAGGACAGGGCATCTGGAAACACCATATATTTT
TRBJ2-3,.,TRBD1,TRBV18,CASSPGQGWDTQYF,TGTGCCAGCTCACCAGGACAGGGATGGGATACGCAGTATTTT
TRBJ1-2,.,.,TRBV2,CASSGPFQAGGYTF,TGTGCCAGCAGCGGACCGTTCCAAGCGGGTGGCTACACCTTC
TRBJ1-2,few,.,TRBV6-5,CASSFRASQRGYGYTF,TGTGCCAGCAGTTTCCGGGCCTCTCAGCGGGGCTATGGCTACACCTTC
TRBJ1-2,.,TRBD1,TRBV6-1,CAIQLGTVLYGYTF,TGTGCCATACAACTCGGGACAGTCCTCTATGGCTACACCTTC
TRBJ2-7,.,.,TRBV4-2,CASSHQRSSSYEQYF,TGTGCCAGCAGCCATCAACGGAGCAGCTCCTACGAGCAGTACTTC
TRBJ1-1,few,.,TRBV30,CAWSRRGTEAFF,TGTGCCTGGAGTAGGAGGGGCACTGAAGCTTTCTTT
TRBJ2-3,.,.,TRBV5-1,CASSPLRSSTDTQYF,TGCGCCAGCAGCCCCTTGCGTTCAAGCACAGATACGCAGTATTTT
TRBJ1-2,.,TRBD1,TRBV28,CASSPPGQDTNYGYTF,TGTGCCAGCAGTCCTCCGGGACAGGATACTAACTATGGCTACACCTTC
TRBJ1-4,.,TRBD1,TRBV6-6,CASSARQGSNEKLFF,TGTGCCAGCAGTGCCCGACAGGGGTCAAATGAAAAACTGTTTTTT
TRBJ2-5,few,.,TRBV6-5,CASSYDLVQETQYF,TGTGCCAGCAGTTACGACTTAGTCCAGGAGACCCAGTACTTC
TRBJ1-5,once,TRBD1,TRBV4-1,CASSRFQGASNQPQHF,TGCGCCAGCAGCCGGTTCCAGGGGGCTAGCAATCAGCCCCAGCATTTT
TRBJ1-1,.,.,TRBV7-3,CASSLNQNTEAFF,TGTGCCAGCAGCTTAAATCAGAACACTGAAGCTTTCTTT
TRBJ1-4,.,TRBD1,TRBV7-9,CASSLALGQGINEKLFF,TGTGCCAGCAGCTTAGCCCTGGGACAGGGTATTAATGAAAAACTGTTTTTT
TRBJ1-4,.,.,TRBV18,CASSRGQGEKLFF,TGTGCCAGCTCACGAGGACAAGGCGAAAAACTGTTTTTT
TRBJ1-4,.,TRBD1,TRBV7-6,CASSPRDRGSATNEKLFF,TGTGCCAGCAGCCCAAGGGACAGGGGGAGTGCAACTAATGAAAAACTGTTTTTT
TRBJ1-1,.,.,TRBV5-1,CASSLSAGNTEAFF,TGCGCCAGCAGCTTGTCGGCAGGAAACACTGAAGCTTTCTTT
TRBJ2-2,.,.,TRBV13,CASSPLGLTANTGELFF,TGTGCCAGCAGTCCACTAGGGTTGACGGCGAACACCGGGGAGCTGTTTTTT
TRBJ2-7,once,TRBD1,TRBV13,CASSSSPGQSTYEQYF,TGTGCCAGCAGCTCAAGTCCGGGACAGTCTACCTACGAGCAGTACTTC
TRBJ1-1,.,.,TRBV19,CASSIRGTEAFF,TGTGCCAGTAGTATACGGGGCACTGAAGCTTTCTTT
TRBJ1-1,.,TRBD1,TRBV6-6,CASSYHPPDRGAEAFF,TGTGCCAGCAGTTACCATCCTCCTGACAGGGGCGCTGAAGCTTTCTTT
TRBJ1-6,.,TRBD1,TRBV5-1,CASSTGQGYNSPLHF,TGCGCCAGCAGCACCGGACAGGGCTATAATTCACCCCTCCACTTT
TRBJ1-5,.,.,TRBV6-1,CASSEAGGLGQPQHF,TGTGCCAGCAGTGAAGCGGGGGGATTAGGTCAGCCCCAGCATTTT
TRBJ1-2,.,TRBD1,TRBV18,CASSPLGQEGGYTF,TGTGCCAGCTCACCGCTAGGACAGGAAGGTGGCTACACCTTC
TRBJ2-1,.,.,TRBV7-8,CASRQGRGTYNEQFF,TGTGCCAGCAGACAAGGACGGGGAACCTACAATGAGCAGTTCTTC
TRBJ2-2,.,.,TRBV5-8,CASSFMADTITGELFF,TGTGCCAGCAGCTTTATGGCGGACACCATCACCGGGGAGCTGTTTTTT
TRBJ1-4,.,TRBD1,TRBV2,CASGLTGGAYEKLFF,TGTGCCAGCGGATTAACAGGGGGCGCGTATGAAAAACTGTTTTTT
TRBJ1-4,.,.,TRBV2,CASRGGWEKLFF,TGTGCCAGTAGGGGGGGTTGGGAAAAACTGTTTTTT
TRBJ1-1,.,TRBD1,TRBV14,CASSPRLGGITEAFF,TGTGCCAGCAGCCCCCGGCTAGGGGGCATCACTGAAGCTTTCTTT
TRBJ2-1,.,TRBD2,TRBV5-4,CASSFGTSGMGEQFF,TGTGCCAGCAGCTTCGGGACTAGCGGGATGGGGGAGCAGTTCTTC
TRBJ2-3,.,.,TRBV5-5,CASSLPGTQVRTDTQYF,TGTGCCAGCAGCTTGCCTGGGACTCAGGTCCGCACAGATACGCAGTATTTT
TRBJ2-2,.,TRBD1,TRBV11-2,CASSPGQGGGELFF,TGTGCCAGCAGCCCAGGACAGGGAGGCGGGGAGCTGTTTTTT
TRBJ1-5,.,.,TRBV7-9,CSSSRGGQPQHF,TGTTCCAGCAGCCGAGGGGGTCAGCCCCAGCATTTT
TRBJ1-5,.,.,TRBV5-1,CASSLGGEFRQPQHF,TGCGCCAGCAGCTTGGGGGGGGAATTTCGTCAGCCCCAGCATTTT
TRBJ1-3,.,.,TRBV30,CAWGHPSGNTIYF,TGTGCCTGGGGGCACCCCTCTGGAAACACCATATATTTT
TRBJ2-3,.,TRBD2,TRBV7-6,CASSLGSRLAGDTDTQYF,TGTGCCAGCAGCTTAGGATCCAGACTAGCGGGGGACACAGATACGCAGTATTTT
TRBJ1-2,.,.,TRBV10-3,CAISELQDYGYTF,TGTGCCATCAGTGAGTTGCAGGACTATGGCTACACCTTC
TRBJ1-6,.,TRBD1,TRBV30,CAWNTGVGSPLHF,TGTGCCTGGAATACAGGGGTAGGGTCACCCCTCCACTTT
TRBJ2-2,.,TRBD1,TRBV7-9,CASSLDRFGELFF,TGTGCCAGCAGCTTGGACAGGTTCGGGGAGCTGTTTTTT
TRBJ1-6,.,.,TRBV6-1,CASSTRVLRGSPLHF,TGTGCCAGCAGCACTCGTGTGTTAAGGGGTTCACCCCTCCACTTT